The T cell receptor (beta chain) described here comes from a study of cytomegalovirus exposure and HLA in healthy donors. Study overall: The Caucasian-associated ancestry cluster held over 80% of a few hundred genotyped donors.

This CDR3 is 15 amino acids long. In germline, CDR1 is SNHLY, CDR2 FYNNEI. After removal of 3 bases from V and 4 bases from J, the junction contained 4 bases not matched to a gene. Use of 60 Vbeta and 13 Jbeta primers characterized the PCR. Sequenced by immunoSEQ multiplex PCR; TCRdb stores in-frame clones only, minus some. This table holds more than 85,000 clones, about 76% found once. Study-level findings and limits: After further analysis at a later stage, 15,000 to 20,000 TCR beta sequences were associated with HLA alleles at 0.05 false discovery rate. As a later analysis revealed, most CMV-associated TCR beta chains appeared HLA-restricted.

Of note for this clone: Its antigen is still unknown.

The sequence derives from a woman aged 30 to 39 in good health and CMV-seronegative. V usage is TRBV2 and J usage is TRBJ1-4; the match to TRBD1 covers 8 bases. Input material: PBMCs. The CDR3 sequence is CASSDAGQVNEKLFF. CDR3 coding DNA: TGTGCCAGCAGTGATGCGGGACAGGTTAATGAAAAACTGTTTTTT. Complete variable domain (other parts from reference TRBV2 and TRBJ1-4): EPEVTQTPSHQVTQMGQEVILRCVPISNHLYFYWYRQILGQKVEFLVSFYNNEISEKSEIFDDQFSVERPDGSNFTLKIRSTKLEDSAMYFCASSDAGQVNEKLFFGSGTQLSVL.